Each of the 18 T cell receptor beta chains below was sequenced from the same sample in a study of OX40 agonist ivuxolimab in advanced cancers. Libraries were prepared by immunoSEQ multiplex PCR; TCRdb keeps only in-frame clonotypes and omits some of them. The data contain some 17,000 clones, 85% to 90% of them singletons. Specimen: CD4+ or CD8+ T cells sorted from blood, collected in a trial of the OX40 agonist ivuxolimab. The receptors here all came from an adult with an advanced solid tumor such as melanoma, head and neck, liver or kidney cancer.

The chain uses TRBV9 and TRBJ2-7; 7 bases are a match to TRBD1. The CDR3 sequence is 13 residues long. V was pared by 4 bases and J by 6 bases, with 7 bases of the junction left unmatched. Germline V CDR1 and CDR2: SGDLS, YYNGEE. The CDR3, as DNA: TGTGCCAGCAGCTCGACGACAGGGCGCGAGCAGTACTTC. The encoded protein is CASSSTTGREQYF.

The chain is built from TRBV19 and TRBJ2-1; 10 nucleotides align to TRBD1. V lost 3 bases, J lost 4 bases, and 6 bases stayed unmatched. There are 16 residues in the CDR3. Per the germline V gene, CDR1 is LNHDA and CDR2 is SQIVND (reference sequence). As DNA, the CDR3 is TGTGCCAGTAGTATCGTCGGACAGGGGGGTTACAATGAGCAGTTCTTC. Amino acid sequence: CASSIVGQGGYNEQFF. The entire variable domain, with the rest obtained from reference TRBV19 and TRBJ2-1, is as follows: DGGITQSPKYLFRKEGQNVTLSCEQNLNHDAMYWYRQDPGQGLRLIYYSQIVNDFQKGDIAEGYSVSREKKESFPLTVTSAQKNPTAFYLCASSIVGQGGYNEQFFGPGTRLTVL.

V and J are TRBV5-1 and TRBJ2-7, with D perhaps matching TRBD2 (6 bases). This CDR3 has 14 residues. V shed 4 bases and J shed 3 bases, with 14 bases lying between them. Germline assignment: CDR1 SGHRS and CDR2 YFSETQ. CDR3 bases: TGCGCCAGCAGCCAAATTGGGACTTACTACGAGCAGTACTTC. Translation: CASSQIGTYYEQYF.

The chain links TRBV7-9 to TRBJ1-1; 9 bases fit TRBD1. Germline CDR1 is SEHNR and CDR2 is FQNEAQ (reference sequence). The CDR3 is made up of 15 amino acids. Germline trimming cut 5 bases from V and 2 bases from J; bases unmatched to any gene: 6. The CDR3 reads CASSAWTGANTEAFF. The CDR3 nucleotides read TGTGCCAGCAGCGCCTGGACAGGGGCTAACACTGAAGCTTTCTTT.

The rearrangement links TRBV9 to TRBJ1-2; 10 bases map to TRBD1. J gave up 3 bases and V 0 bases, and 8 bases lay outside the gene matches. Looked up from germline, CDR1 is SGDLS and CDR2 is YYNGEE. This CDR3 region has 17 residues. The CDR3 here is CASSVGGTGARDYGYTF. CDR3 DNA: TGTGCCAGCAGCGTAGGAGGGACAGGGGCTAGGGACTATGGCTACACCTTC.

V and J are TRBV9 and TRBJ2-5; the D is unclear. CDR3 size: 14 residues. In germline, CDR1 is SGDLS, CDR2 YYNGEE. V was cut by 2 bases and J by 3 bases, with 11 bases left in between. CDR3 nucleotide sequence: TGTGCCAGCAGCGTCGGCCTGAACGAAGAGACCCAGTACTTC. It encodes CASSVGLNEETQYF.

The CDR3 loop reads CASSGLAGEVDTQYF. The CDR3 DNA sequence: TGTGCCAGCAGCGGACTAGCGGGGGAGGTAGATACGCAGTATTTT. V is TRBV5-6 and J is TRBJ2-3, with 13 bases that match TRBD2. Looked up from germline, CDR1 is SGHDT and CDR2 is YYEEEE. The CDR3 contains 15 residues. Trimming took 4 bases from V and 5 from J; bases not matched to a gene: 4. Looking up the rest from reference TRBV5-6 and TRBJ2-3 gives the full variable domain: DAGVTQSPTHLIKTRGQQVTLRCSPKSGHDTVSWYQQALGQGPQFIFQYYEEEERQRGNFPDRFSGHQFPNYSSELNVNALLLGDSALYLCASSGLAGEVDTQYFGPGTRLTVL.

The CDR3 DNA reads as TGCGCCAGCAGCCAAGCAAGGGTGGATAGGAGGGATGGCTACACCTTC. Its translation: CASSQARVDRRDGYTF. This rearrangement joins TRBV4-3 to TRBJ1-2; no definite D call. Germline V gene lookup returns CDR1 LGHNA and CDR2 YSLEER. Between the trimmed V and J ends, which lost 1 base and 6 bases, there was a span of 18 bases. The CDR3 extends over 16 amino acids.

The count of this clone is one. The chain recombines TRBV7-9 with TRBJ1-3; tentatively, D is TRBD1 (5 bases). The CDR3 contains 15 residues. V was shortened by 5 bases and J by 3 bases, with 14 bases between the two germline ends. Germline V gene lookup returns CDR1 SEHNR and CDR2 FQNEAQ (reference sequence). The CDR3 DNA reads TGTGCCAGCAGCGCTTCCCCGGGGCTTGGAAACACCATATATTTT. Its translation: CASSASPGLGNTIYF.

The chain is built from TRBV4-3 and TRBJ1-6; D might be TRBD1 (6 bases). Trimming shortened V by 8 bases and J by 10 bases, and 15 bases separated the two germline ends. CDR3 length: 13 residues. The germline V gene encodes CDR1 LGHNA and CDR2 YSLEER. In DNA form, the CDR3 reads TGCGCCAGCGGGGGGGGCAGAGTGTCACCCCTCCACTTT. Protein sequence: CASGGGRVSPLHF.

V usage is TRBV7-4 and J usage is TRBJ2-6; D remains unclear. The CDR3 contains 18 residues. CDR1 is SGHVT, CDR2 SQSDAQ, per germline. The ends were cut back, 5 bases at V and 5 bases at J, with 22 bases in the middle. CDR3 sequence: CASSQVPSSQSRANVLTF. DNA of the CDR3: TGTGCCAGCAGCCAAGTACCCAGCTCACAAAGTCGGGCCAACGTCCTGACTTTC.

This chain links TRBV4-1 with TRBJ1-1; TRBD1 is a possible D gene (5 bases). Trimming pared 0 bases from V and 2 bases from J, leaving 7 bases between. The CDR3 sequence is 14 residues long. Germline V gene sequence: CDR1 MGHRA, CDR2 YSYEKL. This chain's CDR3 is CASSQERGNTEAFF. In nucleotides, the CDR3 is TGCGCCAGCAGCCAAGAAAGGGGAAACACTGAAGCTTTCTTT.

This clone counts as medium-sized. The rearrangement uses TRBV4-1 and TRBJ1-4, with D possibly matching TRBD1 (5 bases). Deletions cut 6 bases from V and 2 bases from J, with 13 bases between. Germline lookup yields CDR1 MGHRA and CDR2 YSYEKL. CDR3 size: 15 residues. CDR3 bases: TGCGCCAGCAGATACACTCAGGGTACTAATGAAAAACTGTTTTTT. This sequence encodes CASRYTQGTNEKLFF.

This clone was observed a single time. The chain links TRBV4-3 to TRBJ2-1, with D uncertain. The V end was cut by 0 bases, the J end by 9 bases, with 12 bases between. The germline CDR1 and CDR2 sequences are LGHNA and YSLEER. The CDR3 runs 14 residues. The CDR3 sequence: CASSQEVRTSEQFF. The CDR3 nucleotides read TGCGCCAGCAGCCAAGAAGTGCGCACAAGTGAGCAGTTCTTC.

This chain uses TRBV11-2 with TRBJ1-3; no firm D call. V was cut by 5 bases and J by 6 bases, with 5 bases left in between. The CDR3 is 11 amino acids. CDR1 and CDR2 (germline): SGHAT, FQNNGV. CDR3 amino acids: CASSPQNTIYF. DNA for the CDR3: TGTGCCAGCAGCCCACAAAACACCATATATTTT.

The chain links TRBV6-6 to TRBJ1-5, with D hard to call. The CDR3 totals 13 residues. Trimming cost V 5 bases and J 0 bases, with 5 bases left between them. Germline V gene data show CDR1 as MNHNY and CDR2 as SVGAGI (reference sequence). The CDR3: CASSQNSNQPQHF. The CDR3, as DNA: TGTGCCAGCAGTCAAAATAGCAATCAGCCCCAGCATTTT.

The chain is built from TRBV4-2 and TRBJ1-2; weak D call: TRBD1 (6 bases). V lost 1 base and J 5 bases, leaving 23 bases between the germline ends. Looked up from germline, CDR1 is LGHNA and CDR2 is YNFKEQ. This CDR3 is built from 18 residues. In nucleotides, the CDR3 is TGTGCCAGCAGCCAAGCTCAGACACAGGTCAGGGGAAAATATGGCTACACCTTC. Encoded protein: CASSQAQTQVRGKYGYTF.

The chain is built from TRBV27 and TRBJ2-3, with 14 bases aligning to TRBD2. The CDR3 runs to 16 residues. V lost 0 bases, J lost 6 bases, and 2 bases stayed unmatched. Germline V gene data show CDR1 as MNHEY and CDR2 as SMNVEV (reference sequence). The CDR3: CASSLSGTSGSDTQYF. The CDR3 nucleotides read TGTGCCAGCAGTTTATCTGGGACTAGCGGGAGTGATACGCAGTATTTT.